The 28 T cell receptor beta chains given below trace back to one sample, sequenced in a study of technical replicates of blood from a handful of donors. The method was immunoSEQ multiplex PCR; TCRdb's version includes in-frame clones alone and lacks a portion of them. Of around 58,000 clones in the sample, about 87% are singletons; the top ten hold 4.5% to 6.5%. Sample: PBMCs. These receptors all come from a human donor in good health. Some clones in this sample may be carry-over from other donors' samples.

The chain joins TRBV9 to TRBJ2-1; 10 bases map to TRBD2. From germline, CDR1 is SGDLS and CDR2 YYNGEE. Germline trimming cut 5 bases from V and 4 bases from J; bases unmatched to any gene: 6. CDR3 length equals 15 residues. The CDR3: CASSYSGGAYNEQFF. CDR3 sequence (DNA): TGTGCCAGCAGTTACAGCGGGGGGGCTTACAATGAGCAGTTCTTC.

V usage is TRBV7-2 and J usage is TRBJ1-2; 9 nucleotides align to TRBD1. CDR1 is SGHTA, CDR2 FQGNSA, per germline. The CDR3 spans 16 residues. V was pared by 5 bases and J by 7 bases, with 14 bases of the junction left unmatched. Here the CDR3 DNA reads TGTGCCAGCAGCCCTGACAGGGGGGGACGGTGGGGTGGCTACACCTTC. This translates into CASSPDRGGRWGGYTF. Complete variable domain (other parts from reference TRBV7-2 and TRBJ1-2): GAGVSQSPSNKVTEKGKDVELRCDPISGHTALYWYRQSLGQGLEFLIYFQGNSAPDKSGLPSDRFSAERTGGSVSTLTIQRTQQEDSAVYLCASSPDRGGRWGGYTFGSGTRLTVV.

J is TRBJ1-4 and V is TRBV2; unclear D gene. Trimming stripped 7 bases from V and 4 bases from J, with 13 bases between. CDR1 and CDR2 (germline): SNHLY, FYNNEI. This CDR3 has 14 amino acids. CDR3 loop: CASTERGGNEKLFF. In DNA, the CDR3 is TGTGCCAGCACCGAGCGGGGAGGTAATGAAAAACTGTTTTTT.

The chain joins TRBV5-4 to TRBJ2-7; 10 bases agree with TRBD2. The CDR3 length is 15 residues. The junction had 4 bases not matched to a gene; V was cut back by 3 bases and J by 1 base. From germline, CDR1 is SGHNT and CDR2 YYREEE (reference sequence). The CDR3 sequence: CASSSGTSVSYEQYF. CDR3 sequence (DNA): TGTGCCAGCAGCTCCGGGACTAGCGTTTCCTACGAGCAGTACTTC.

The rearrangement joins TRBV4-3 to TRBJ2-3; 7 bases fit TRBD2. Germline loops: CDR1 LGHNA, CDR2 YSLEER. The CDR3 is 16 residues long. V shed 3 bases, J shed 1 base, and the junction held 7 bases outside the gene matches. CDR3 sequence (DNA): TGCGCCAGCAGCCATATTACTAGCGACCGCACAGATACGCAGTATTTT. Its protein product is CASSHITSDRTDTQYF.

This clone was found a few times. The rearrangement joins TRBV18 to TRBJ2-7; 9 positions agree with TRBD2. J gave up 5 bases and V 2 bases, and 16 bases lay outside the gene matches. Per the germline V gene, CDR1 is KGHSH and CDR2 is LQKENI. This CDR3 spans 18 amino acids. The CDR3 spells CASSPFPGASGTRHEQYF. CDR3 DNA: TGTGCCAGCTCACCATTCCCCGGAGCTAGCGGGACGCGGCACGAGCAGTACTTC.

The chain links TRBV7-8 to TRBJ2-7; the D is unclear. Germline CDR1 is SGHVS and CDR2 is FQNEAQ. V lost 5 bases, J lost 5 bases, and 10 bases lay in between. The CDR3 runs to 12 residues. The CDR3 DNA is TGTGCCAGCAGCGATGTGGCAGACGAGCAGTACTTC. Its translation: CASSDVADEQYF.

This chain connects TRBV5-4 to TRBJ2-7; a possible D gene is TRBD2 (6 bases). V lost 0 bases and J lost 0, with 16 bases in between. CDR3 length equals 17 residues. Germline V gene data show CDR1 as SGHNT and CDR2 as YYREEE (reference sequence). The CDR3 DNA reads as TGTGCCAGCAGCTTGGACTCCTCTAGCGCGATCTCCTACGAGCAGTACTTC. This sequence encodes CASSLDSSSAISYEQYF.

The chain employs TRBV5-6 and TRBJ1-2; tentative D call: TRBD1 (6 bases). Trimming removed 2 bases from V and 3 bases from J, with 17 bases in between. The germline CDR1 and CDR2 sequences are SGHDT and YYEEEE. This CDR3 is 16 amino acids long. CDR3 sequence: CASSFFRGAQDYGYTF. In DNA form, the CDR3 reads TGTGCCAGCAGCTTCTTTCGGGGGGCGCAGGACTATGGCTACACCTTC.

The chain has TRBV5-1 and TRBJ1-3; D remains unclear. V dropped 0 bases and J dropped 4 bases, with 8 bases sitting between them. This CDR3 spans 14 amino acids. Germline V gives CDR1 SGHRS, CDR2 YFSETQ. The CDR3 protein is CASSLDGEGNTIYF. Here the CDR3 DNA reads TGCGCCAGCAGCTTGGACGGGGAAGGAAACACCATATATTTT.

This clone appeared a single time. This chain connects TRBV6-1 to TRBJ1-6, with D perhaps TRBD1 (6 bases). CDR3 size: 13 residues. Looked up from germline, CDR1 is MNHNS and CDR2 is SASEGT. The V and J ends lost 11 bases and 7 bases respectively, with 15 bases between them. This chain's CDR3 is CAGKGDGNSPLHF. The DNA for the CDR3 is TGTGCCGGGAAGGGGGACGGGAATTCACCCCTCCACTTT.

The chain recombines TRBV25-1 with TRBJ2-1; 7 bases fit TRBD1. This CDR3 is built from 15 residues. Germline V CDR1 and CDR2: MGHDK, SYGVNS. After removal of 5 bases from V and 4 bases from J, the junction contained 8 bases not matched to a gene. The CDR3 spells CASSPQDRWYNEQFF. In DNA, the CDR3 is TGTGCCAGCAGTCCCCAGGACAGGTGGTACAATGAGCAGTTCTTC.

The chain employs TRBV19 and TRBJ2-2; 8 nucleotides agree with TRBD1. V trimming: 6 bases; J trimming: 4 bases; junction bases outside the gene matches: 4. The CDR3 extends over 14 amino acids. The V gene's germline CDR1 is LNHDA and CDR2 SQIVND (reference sequence). CDR3 protein: CASRQGAGTGELFF. Here the CDR3 DNA reads TGTGCCAGTAGGCAGGGGGCCGGCACCGGGGAGCTGTTTTTT.

The rearrangement uses TRBV15 and TRBJ1-6, with TRBD1 matching 9 bases. CDR1 and CDR2 (germline): LNHNV, YYDKDF (reference sequence). The CDR3 contains 16 residues. With V trimmed by 0 bases and J by 8 bases, 5 bases remained unmatched. CDR3 protein: CATSRDRTGAYSPLHF. The DNA of the CDR3 is TGTGCCACCAGCAGAGATAGGACAGGGGCATATTCACCCCTCCACTTT. The complete variable domain, with remaining parts taken from reference TRBV15 and TRBJ1-6, reads DAMVIQNPRYQVTQFGKPVTLSCSQTLNHNVMYWYQQKSSQAPKLLFHYYDKDFNNEADTPDNFQSRRPNTSFCFLDIRSPGLGDTAMYLCATSRDRTGAYSPLHFGNGTRLTVT.

This chain links TRBV6-6 with TRBJ2-1; 8 nucleotides agree with TRBD2. The ends lost 5 bases at V and 8 bases at J; junction bases unmatched: 14. Germline lookup yields CDR1 MNHNY and CDR2 SVGAGI (reference sequence). CDR3 length equals 16 residues. CDR3 in DNA: TGTGCCAGCAGTGCCAATAGCGGGGTTACCCGCGATGAGCAGTTCTTC. Translating gives CASSANSGVTRDEQFF.

The chain uses TRBV19 and TRBJ2-1; 10 nucleotides match TRBD2. Trimming at V came to 8 bases and at J to 3 bases, leaving 4 bases not matched to a gene. CDR1 LNHDA and CDR2 SQIVND come from the germline V gene (reference sequence). The CDR3 spans 14 residues. CDR3 protein: CASGKRGGYNEQFF. Here the CDR3 DNA reads TGTGCCAGTGGAAAGCGGGGGGGCTACAATGAGCAGTTCTTC.

This clone was counted a few times. The V gene is TRBV30, the J gene TRBJ1-4, with a tentative D call TRBD1 (6 bases). The CDR3 sequence is 14 residues long. The V gene's germline CDR1 is GTSNPN and CDR2 SVGIG (reference sequence). The V and J ends lost 5 bases and 6 bases respectively, with 16 bases between them. DNA of the CDR3: TGTGCCTGGCATCAACAGGGAGCTGATGAAAAACTGTTTTTT. Translated, it gives CAWHQQGADEKLFF.

This rearrangement joins TRBV30 to TRBJ1-6, with 9 bases lining up with TRBD1. Germline values: CDR1 GTSNPN, CDR2 SVGIG (reference sequence). The CDR3 totals 14 residues. Trimming removed 1 base from V and 11 bases from J; junction bases left unmatched: 6. CDR3 protein: CAWSAGTGKTPLHF. The CDR3 coding sequence is TGTGCCTGGAGTGCCGGGACAGGGAAAACACCCCTCCACTTT.

This clone was seen once. The chain carries TRBV5-3 and TRBJ2-7; 7 nucleotides match TRBD1. TRBV5-3 belongs to the ORF category, with a function that is uncertain. J lost 4 bases, V lost 2 bases, and 12 bases had no gene match. This CDR3 is 16 amino acids long. The CDR3, as DNA: TGTGCCAGAAGCTTACTTCGGCAGGGGGTTCCTTACGAGCAGTACTTC. This sequence encodes CARSLLRQGVPYEQYF.

The rearrangement uses TRBV4-1 and TRBJ2-2, with 10 nucleotides matching TRBD2. The CDR3 extends over 16 amino acids. V trimming: 5 bases; J trimming: 2 bases; junction bases outside the gene matches: 5. Germline values: CDR1 MGHRA, CDR2 YSYEKL. CDR3 loop: CASSSRTSGNTGELFF. In nucleotides, the CDR3 is TGCGCCAGCAGCTCCCGGACTAGCGGTAACACCGGGGAGCTGTTTTTT.

The DNA of the CDR3 is TGTGCCAGCAGCTTGGTGGGCCGGAATTCACCCCTCCACTTT. Its protein product is CASSLVGRNSPLHF. The chain recombines TRBV5-6 with TRBJ1-6; D unresolved. This CDR3 region has 14 residues. Germline-derived CDR1 and CDR2 are SGHDT and YYEEEE. The V end was cut by 0 bases, the J end by 7 bases, with 8 bases between.

This chain connects TRBV5-1 to TRBJ2-1; 7 bases agree with TRBD2. This CDR3 comprises 14 residues. Trimming removed 0 bases from V and 15 bases from J; junction bases left unmatched: 12. Germline CDR1 reads SGHRS; CDR2 reads YFSETQ. CDR3 sequence: CASSLEGTTGRVFF. CDR3 DNA: TGCGCCAGCAGCTTGGAGGGGACTACCGGTAGGGTGTTCTTC.

The V and J genes are TRBV12-5 and TRBJ2-7; D is possibly TRBD1 (6 bases). Germline assignment: CDR1 LGHNT and CDR2 FRNRAP. This CDR3 spans 14 amino acids. Trimming took 1 base from V and 2 from J, leaving 9 bases between them. The CDR3, as DNA: TGTGCTAGTGGTTTGGGCAGGGGAACCTACGAGCAGTACTTC. Protein product: CASGLGRGTYEQYF. Full variable domain (remainder filled in from reference TRBV12-5 and TRBJ2-7): DARVTQTPRHKVTEMGQEVTMRCQPILGHNTVFWYRQTMMQGLELLAYFRNRAPLDDSGMPKDRFSAEMPDATLATLKIQPSEPRDSAVYFCASGLGRGTYEQYFGPGTRLTVT.

CDR3 bases: TGTGCCAGCAGCCTCCTTACTAGCGGGAAGACCTACAATGAGCAGTTCTTC. It codes for CASSLLTSGKTYNEQFF. J is TRBJ2-1 and V is TRBV11-2, with 10 bases identical to TRBD2. The ends lost 5 bases at V and 2 bases at J; junction bases unmatched: 9. This CDR3 has 17 amino acids. Per germline, CDR1 SGHAT and CDR2 FQNNGV.

This rearrangement joins TRBV30 to TRBJ2-5; possibly TRBD2 for D (6 bases). The CDR3 has 14 amino acids. V was clipped by 2 bases and J by 4 bases, with 14 bases between them. CDR1 and CDR2 from the germline V gene are GTSNPN and SVGIG (reference sequence). CDR3 region: CAWSTQTSTETQYF. CDR3 coding DNA: TGTGCCTGGAGTACTCAAACTAGCACAGAGACCCAGTACTTC.

The chain has TRBV19 and TRBJ2-1, with TRBD2 identical over 10 bases. Unmatched junction bases numbered 4, after V lost 5 bases and J lost 3 bases. The germline V gene has CDR1 LNHDA and CDR2 SQIVND (reference sequence). The CDR3 totals 15 residues. The CDR3 loop reads CASSELAGDYNEQFF. The CDR3 DNA sequence: TGTGCCAGTAGTGAGCTAGCGGGGGACTACAATGAGCAGTTCTTC.

The rearrangement links TRBV14 to TRBJ2-7; tentatively, D is TRBD1 (6 bases). The CDR3 consists of 15 residues. V was pared by 4 bases and J by 3 bases, with 16 bases between. Germline V gene data show CDR1 as SGHDN and CDR2 as FVKESK. In DNA, the CDR3 is TGTGCCAGCAGCCGCACCCTACAGGGTATCTACGAGCAGTACTTC. It translates to CASSRTLQGIYEQYF.

The V and J genes are TRBV5-1 and TRBJ2-2, with 11 bases matching TRBD1. This CDR3 has 14 residues. With 4 bases clipped from V and 6 bases from J, the junction kept 2 bases outside the gene matches. Germline loops: CDR1 SGHRS, CDR2 YFSETQ. The CDR3 spells CASSRDRGAGELFF. In DNA form, the CDR3 reads TGCGCCAGCAGCCGGGACAGGGGGGCCGGGGAGCTGTTTTTT.